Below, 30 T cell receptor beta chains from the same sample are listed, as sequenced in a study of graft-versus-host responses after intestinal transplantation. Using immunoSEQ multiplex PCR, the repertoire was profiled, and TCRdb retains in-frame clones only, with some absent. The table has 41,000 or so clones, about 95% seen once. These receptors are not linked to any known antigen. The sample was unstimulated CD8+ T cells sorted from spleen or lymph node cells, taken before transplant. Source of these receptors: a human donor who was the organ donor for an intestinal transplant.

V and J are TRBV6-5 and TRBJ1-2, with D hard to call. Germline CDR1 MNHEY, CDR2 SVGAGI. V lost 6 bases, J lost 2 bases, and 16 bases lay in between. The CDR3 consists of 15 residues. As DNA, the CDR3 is TGTGCCAGCAGATCTTACTTGGGAGGAAACTATGGCTACACCTTC. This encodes CASRSYLGGNYGYTF.

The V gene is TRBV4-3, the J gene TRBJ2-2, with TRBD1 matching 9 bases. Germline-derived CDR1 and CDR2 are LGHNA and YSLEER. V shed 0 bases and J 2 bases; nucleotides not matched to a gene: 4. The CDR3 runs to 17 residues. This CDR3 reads CASSQDLGQGNTGELFF. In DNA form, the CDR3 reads TGCGCCAGCAGCCAAGATTTGGGACAGGGCAACACCGGGGAGCTGTTTTTT.

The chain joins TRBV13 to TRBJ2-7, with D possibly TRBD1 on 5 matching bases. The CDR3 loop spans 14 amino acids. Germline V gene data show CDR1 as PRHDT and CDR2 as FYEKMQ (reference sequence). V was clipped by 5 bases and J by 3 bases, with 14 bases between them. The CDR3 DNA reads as TGTGCCAGCAGCCCCGGACAAAGAGACTACGAGCAGTACTTC. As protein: CASSPGQRDYEQYF.

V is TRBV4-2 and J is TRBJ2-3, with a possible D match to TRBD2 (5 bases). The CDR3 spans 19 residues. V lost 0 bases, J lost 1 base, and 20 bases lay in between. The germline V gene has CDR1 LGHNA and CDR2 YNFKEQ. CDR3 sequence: CASSQDGIGISRGTDTQYF. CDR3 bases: TGTGCCAGCAGCCAAGACGGGATTGGGATAAGCCGAGGCACAGATACGCAGTATTTT.

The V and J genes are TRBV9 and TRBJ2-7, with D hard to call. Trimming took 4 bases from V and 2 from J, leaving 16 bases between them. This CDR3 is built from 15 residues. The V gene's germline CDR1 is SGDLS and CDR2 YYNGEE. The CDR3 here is CASSSLLGWAYEQYF. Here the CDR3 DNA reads TGTGCCAGCAGCAGCCTTTTGGGATGGGCCTACGAGCAGTACTTC.

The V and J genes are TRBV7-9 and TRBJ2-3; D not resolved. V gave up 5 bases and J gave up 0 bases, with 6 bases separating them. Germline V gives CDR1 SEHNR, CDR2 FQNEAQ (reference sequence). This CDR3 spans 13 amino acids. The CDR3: CASSPSSTDTQYF. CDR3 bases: TGTGCCAGCAGCCCCTCAAGCACAGATACGCAGTATTTT.

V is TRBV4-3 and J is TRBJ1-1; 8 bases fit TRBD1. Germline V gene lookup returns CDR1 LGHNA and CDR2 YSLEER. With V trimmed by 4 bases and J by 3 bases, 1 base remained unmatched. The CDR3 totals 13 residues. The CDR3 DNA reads TGCGCCAGCAGCCGGGACAGGTACACTGAAGCTTTCTTT. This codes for CASSRDRYTEAFF.

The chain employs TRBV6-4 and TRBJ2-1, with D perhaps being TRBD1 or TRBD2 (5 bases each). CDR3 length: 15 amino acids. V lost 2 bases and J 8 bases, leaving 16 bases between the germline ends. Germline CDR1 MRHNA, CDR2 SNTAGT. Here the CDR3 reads CASSDGAHLGDEQFF. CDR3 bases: TGTGCCAGCAGTGACGGGGCCCACCTGGGGGATGAGCAGTTCTTC.

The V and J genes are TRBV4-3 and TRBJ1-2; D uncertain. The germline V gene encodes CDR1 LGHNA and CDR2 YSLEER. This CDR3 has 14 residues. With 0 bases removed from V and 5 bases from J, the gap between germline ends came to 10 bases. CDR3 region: CASSQETGRYGYTF. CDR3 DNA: TGCGCCAGCAGCCAAGAGACTGGGAGGTATGGCTACACCTTC.

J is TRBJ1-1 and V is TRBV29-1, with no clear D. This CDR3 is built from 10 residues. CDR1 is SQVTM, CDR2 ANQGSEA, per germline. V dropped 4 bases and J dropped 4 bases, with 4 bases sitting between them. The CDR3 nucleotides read TGCAGCGTTGCTTTCACTGAAGCTTTCTTT. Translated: CSVAFTEAFF.

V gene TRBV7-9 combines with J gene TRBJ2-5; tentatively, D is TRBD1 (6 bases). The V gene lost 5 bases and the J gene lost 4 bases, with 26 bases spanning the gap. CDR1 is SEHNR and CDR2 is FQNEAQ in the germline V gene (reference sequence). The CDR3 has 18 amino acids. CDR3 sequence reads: CASSPRMGTGHQGETQYF. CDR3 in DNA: TGTGCCAGCAGCCCACGAATGGGCACAGGGCATCAAGGAGAGACCCAGTACTTC.

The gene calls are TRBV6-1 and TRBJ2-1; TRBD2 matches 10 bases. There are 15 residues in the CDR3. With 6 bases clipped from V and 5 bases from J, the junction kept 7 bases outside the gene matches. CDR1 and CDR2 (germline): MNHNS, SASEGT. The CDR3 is CASREIAGGDNEQFF. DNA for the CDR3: TGTGCCAGCAGGGAAATAGCGGGGGGCGACAATGAGCAGTTCTTC.

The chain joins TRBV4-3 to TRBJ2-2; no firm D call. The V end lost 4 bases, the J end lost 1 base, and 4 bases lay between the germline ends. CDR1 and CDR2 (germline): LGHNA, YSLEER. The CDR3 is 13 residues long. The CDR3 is CASSPENTGELFF. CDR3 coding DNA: TGCGCCAGCAGCCCCGAGAACACCGGGGAGCTGTTTTTT.

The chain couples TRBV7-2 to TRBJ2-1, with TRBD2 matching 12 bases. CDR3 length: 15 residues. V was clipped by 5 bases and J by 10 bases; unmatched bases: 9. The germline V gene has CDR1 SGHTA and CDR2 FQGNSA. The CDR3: CASSVVLAGGGEQFF. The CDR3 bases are TGTGCCAGCAGCGTAGTACTAGCGGGGGGCGGGGAGCAGTTCTTC.

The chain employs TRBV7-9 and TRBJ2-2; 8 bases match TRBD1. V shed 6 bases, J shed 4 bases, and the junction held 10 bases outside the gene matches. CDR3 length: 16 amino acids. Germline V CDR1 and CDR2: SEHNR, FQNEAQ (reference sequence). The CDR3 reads CASRSRDRGTTGELFF. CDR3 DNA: TGTGCCAGCAGGTCGAGAGACAGGGGAACCACCGGGGAGCTGTTTTTT.

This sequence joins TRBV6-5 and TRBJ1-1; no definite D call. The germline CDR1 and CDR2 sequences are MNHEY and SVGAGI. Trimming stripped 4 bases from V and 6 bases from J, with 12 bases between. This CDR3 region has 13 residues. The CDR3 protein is CASSSPYGSEAFF. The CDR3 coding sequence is TGTGCCAGCAGTTCACCGTACGGCTCTGAAGCTTTCTTT.

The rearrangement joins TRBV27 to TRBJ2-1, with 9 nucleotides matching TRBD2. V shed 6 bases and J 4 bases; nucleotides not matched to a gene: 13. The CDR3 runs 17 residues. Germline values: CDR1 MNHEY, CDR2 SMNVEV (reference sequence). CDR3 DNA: TGTGCCAGCAGAAACCCGGGGCTAGCGGGGTTGTACAATGAGCAGTTCTTC. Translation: CASRNPGLAGLYNEQFF.

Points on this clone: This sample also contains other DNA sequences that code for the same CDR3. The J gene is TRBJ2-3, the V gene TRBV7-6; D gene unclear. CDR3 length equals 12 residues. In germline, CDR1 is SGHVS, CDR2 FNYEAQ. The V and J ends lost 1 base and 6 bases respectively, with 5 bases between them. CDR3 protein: CASSLGADTQYF. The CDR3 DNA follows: TGTGCCAGCAGCTTAGGGGCGGATACGCAGTATTTT.

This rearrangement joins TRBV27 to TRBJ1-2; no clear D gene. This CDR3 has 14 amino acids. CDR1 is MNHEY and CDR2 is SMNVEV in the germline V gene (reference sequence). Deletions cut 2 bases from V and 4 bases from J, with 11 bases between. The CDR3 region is CASSLRSYGYGYTF. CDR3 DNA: TGTGCCAGCAGTTTAAGGTCGTATGGCTATGGCTACACCTTC.

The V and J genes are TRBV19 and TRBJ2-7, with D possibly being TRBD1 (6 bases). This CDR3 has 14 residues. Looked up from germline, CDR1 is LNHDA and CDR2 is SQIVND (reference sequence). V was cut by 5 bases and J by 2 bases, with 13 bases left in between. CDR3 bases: TGTGCCAGTAGTCCTATTACAGGGCCCTACGAGCAGTACTTC. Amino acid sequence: CASSPITGPYEQYF.

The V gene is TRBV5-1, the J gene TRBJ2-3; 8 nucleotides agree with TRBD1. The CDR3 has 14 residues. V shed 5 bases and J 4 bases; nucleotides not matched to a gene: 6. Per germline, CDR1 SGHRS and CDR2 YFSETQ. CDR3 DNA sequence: TGCGCCAGCAGAGACAGGGGTCTCGCAGATACGCAGTATTTT. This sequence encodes CASRDRGLADTQYF.

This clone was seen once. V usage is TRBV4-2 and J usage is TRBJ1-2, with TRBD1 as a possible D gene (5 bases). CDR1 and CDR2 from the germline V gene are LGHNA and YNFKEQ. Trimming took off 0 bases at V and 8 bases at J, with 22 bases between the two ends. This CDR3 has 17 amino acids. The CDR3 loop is CASSQDDETWDFWGYTF. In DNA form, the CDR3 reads TGTGCCAGCAGCCAAGATGACGAGACTTGGGACTTCTGGGGCTACACCTTC.

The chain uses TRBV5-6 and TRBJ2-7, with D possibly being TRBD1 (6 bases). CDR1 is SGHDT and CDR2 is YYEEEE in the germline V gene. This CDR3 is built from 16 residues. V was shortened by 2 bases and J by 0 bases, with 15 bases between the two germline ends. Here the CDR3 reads CASSFRTGTHSYEQYF. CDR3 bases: TGTGCCAGCAGCTTTAGGACCGGGACACACTCCTACGAGCAGTACTTC.

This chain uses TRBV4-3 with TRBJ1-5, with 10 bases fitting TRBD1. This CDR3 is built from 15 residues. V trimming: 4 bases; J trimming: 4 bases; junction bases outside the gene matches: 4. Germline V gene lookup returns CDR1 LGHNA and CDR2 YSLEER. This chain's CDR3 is CASSLGTGANQPQHF. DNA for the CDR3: TGCGCCAGCAGCCTCGGGACAGGGGCTAATCAGCCCCAGCATTTT.

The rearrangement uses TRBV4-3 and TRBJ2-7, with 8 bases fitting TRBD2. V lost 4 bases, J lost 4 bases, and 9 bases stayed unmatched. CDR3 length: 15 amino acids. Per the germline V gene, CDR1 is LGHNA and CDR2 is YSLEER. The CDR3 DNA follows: TGCGCCAGCAGCCTCCACAGTAGCGGGGCGTACGAGCAGTACTTC. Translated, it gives CASSLHSSGAYEQYF.

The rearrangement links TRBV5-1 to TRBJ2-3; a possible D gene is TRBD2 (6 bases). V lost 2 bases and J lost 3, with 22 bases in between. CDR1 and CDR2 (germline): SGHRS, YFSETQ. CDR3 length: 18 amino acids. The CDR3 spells CASSFGPQGSLATDTQYF. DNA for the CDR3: TGCGCCAGCAGCTTTGGACCTCAGGGCTCACTAGCTACAGATACGCAGTATTTT.

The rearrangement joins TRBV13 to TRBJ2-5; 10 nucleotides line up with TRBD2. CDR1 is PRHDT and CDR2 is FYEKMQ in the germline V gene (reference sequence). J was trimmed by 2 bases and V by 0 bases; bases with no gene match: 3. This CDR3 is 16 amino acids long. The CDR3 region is CASSLGLAGIQETQYF. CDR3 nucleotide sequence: TGTGCCAGCAGCTTAGGACTAGCGGGGATACAAGAGACCCAGTACTTC. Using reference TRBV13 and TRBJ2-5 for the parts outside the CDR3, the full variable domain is AAGVIQSPRHLIKEKRETATLKCYPIPRHDTVYWYQQGPGQDPQFLISFYEKMQSDKGSIPDRFSAQQFSDYHSELNMSSLELGDSALYFCASSLGLAGIQETQYFGPGTRLLVL.

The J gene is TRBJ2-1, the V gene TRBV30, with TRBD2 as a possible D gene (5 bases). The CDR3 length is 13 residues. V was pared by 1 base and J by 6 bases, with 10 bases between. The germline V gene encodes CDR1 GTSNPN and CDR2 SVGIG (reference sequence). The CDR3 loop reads CAWSETNLNEQFF. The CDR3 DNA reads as TGTGCCTGGAGTGAGACTAATCTCAATGAGCAGTTCTTC.

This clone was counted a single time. CDR3 in amino acids: CASSLGRGPRETQYF. The CDR3 coding sequence is TGCGCCAGCAGCTTGGGGCGGGGGCCACGGGAGACCCAGTACTTC. The chain links TRBV5-1 to TRBJ2-5; TRBD2 is a possible D gene (7 bases). This CDR3 region has 15 residues. Trimming stripped 0 bases from V and 5 bases from J, with 14 bases between. The germline gives CDR1 SGHRS, CDR2 YFSETQ.

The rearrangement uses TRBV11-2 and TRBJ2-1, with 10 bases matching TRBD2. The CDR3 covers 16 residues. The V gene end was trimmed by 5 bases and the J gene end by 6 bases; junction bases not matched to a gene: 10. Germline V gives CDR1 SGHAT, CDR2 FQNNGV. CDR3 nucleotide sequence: TGTGCCAGCAGCCCCTGGGGGACTAGCGTCGGCAATGAGCAGTTCTTC. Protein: CASSPWGTSVGNEQFF.